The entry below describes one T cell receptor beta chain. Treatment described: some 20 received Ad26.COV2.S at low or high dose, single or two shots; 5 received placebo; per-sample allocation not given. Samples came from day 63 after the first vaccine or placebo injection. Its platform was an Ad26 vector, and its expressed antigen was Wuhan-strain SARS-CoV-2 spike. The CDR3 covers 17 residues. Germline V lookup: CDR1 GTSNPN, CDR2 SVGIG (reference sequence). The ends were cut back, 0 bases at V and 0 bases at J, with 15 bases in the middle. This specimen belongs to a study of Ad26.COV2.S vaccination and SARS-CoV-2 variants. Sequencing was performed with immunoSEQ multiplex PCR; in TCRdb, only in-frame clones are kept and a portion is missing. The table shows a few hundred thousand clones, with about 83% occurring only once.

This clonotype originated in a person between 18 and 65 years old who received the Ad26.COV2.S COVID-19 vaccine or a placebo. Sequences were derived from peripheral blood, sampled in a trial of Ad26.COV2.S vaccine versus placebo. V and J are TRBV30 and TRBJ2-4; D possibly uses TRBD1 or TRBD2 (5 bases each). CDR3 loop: CAWSVPGLALAKNIQYF. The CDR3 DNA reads TGTGCCTGGAGTGTTCCGGGGCTAGCCCTAGCCAAAAACATTCAGTACTTC.